This T cell receptor beta chain was identified during a study of T cells after yellow fever vaccination. The study's findings and limits: Though it reached lower strength, the secondary response hit its peak faster, day 5 versus 15. Bulk-population clonotypes that are abundant could appear as contaminants in FACS-sorted repertoires. Boosting was followed by the reappearance of most primary-vaccination clones (about 96% CD4, about 88% CD8).

TCRdb ran MiXCR on the 5' RACE reads and lists one entry per CDR3 protein. There are 500,000 to 650,000 distinct CDR3 sequences in the sample; roughly an eighth occur only once, and about 16% lies in the top ten. Worth noting for this clonotype: Its antigen is currently unknown.

This clonotype was sampled from a young man who received the YFV17D yellow fever vaccine. Sequences were derived from PBMCs, sampled on the day of the yellow fever booster vaccination.

The chain's CDR3 is CSAPPLSNEQFF. The CDR3 DNA reads TGCAGTGCCCCCCCACTTAGCAATGAGCAGTTCTTC. This chain links TRBV20-1 with TRBJ2-1; D unresolved. The CDR3 is 12 residues long. The germline V gene has CDR1 DFQATT and CDR2 SNEGSKA (reference sequence). The V and J ends lost 6 bases and 6 bases respectively, with 12 bases between them.